The TCR beta chain under discussion was sequenced for a study of CD8+ T cells in alopecia areata. This CDR3 spans 11 amino acids. Germline CDR1 and CDR2: SNHLY and FYNNEI. Trimming shortened V by 7 bases and J by 10 bases, and 14 bases separated the two germline ends. Reverse transcription of extracted RNA yielded cDNA, which provided the sequencing template. TCRdb's table, derived via immunoSEQ multiplex PCR, lists solely in-frame clones and lacks some. The profile shows some 130,000 clones, roughly 61% of them singletons. This sequence joins TRBV2 and TRBJ2-7, with D perhaps TRBD1 (5 bases). Sequencing used CD4+ T cells sorted from blood, obtained at week 0. The sequence was collected from a human donor with alopecia areata. The CDR3 coding sequence is TGTGCCAGCACTTTCTCCGACAGTCAGTACTTC. Translation gives CASTFSDSQYF. Full variable domain (rest looked up from reference TRBV2 and TRBJ2-7): EPEVTQTPSHQVTQMGQEVILRCVPISNHLYFYWYRQILGQKVEFLVSFYNNEISEKSEIFDDQFSVERPDGSNFTLKIRSTKLEDSAMYFCASTFSDSQYFGPGTRLTVT.